This is a list of T cell receptor beta chains from one sample in a study of blood T cell repertoires in COVID-19. Using immunoSEQ multiplex PCR, the repertoire was profiled, and TCRdb retains in-frame clones only, with some absent. The sample has under 50,000 clones, around 74% seen once. The sequencing sample was made of peripheral blood. The receptor source for this set is a man between 65 and 79 years old with acute or convalescent COVID-19. CDR3s include the opening cysteine and the closing phenylalanine or tryptophan. A D gene is named only where the DNA matches it firmly. Size is stated for part of the rows, as once, few or many counts, or as a class when the clone is expanded.

-,TRBV19,TRBD1,TRBJ1-1,TGTGCCAGTAGTAGCCGACAGGGGGCGCGGACTGAAGCTTTCTTT,CASSSRQGARTEAFF
-,TRBV18,TRBD1,TRBJ2-7,TGTGCCAGCTCACCTGCAGGGGGAGCAGAGGAGCAGTACTTC,CASSPAGGAEEQYF
few,TRBV3-1/TRBV3-2,TRBD2,TRBJ2-1,TGTGCCAGCAGCCACCAAGGACTAGCGGGATTCAATGAGCAGTTCTTC,CASSHQGLAGFNEQFF
few,TRBV5-1,TRBD1,TRBJ1-5,TGCGCCAGCAGCTTGGGGGACAGGGATGGGCCCCAGCATTTT,CASSLGDRDGPQHF
-,TRBV6-6,-,TRBJ2-7,TGTGCCAGCAGCAACGCCGGGTACGAGCAGTACTTC,CASSNAGYEQYF
-,TRBV28,-,TRBJ2-7,TGTGCCAGCAGTTATCAGGGAAGGGCCGGGGAGCAGTACTTC,CASSYQGRAGEQYF
-,TRBV25-1,-,TRBJ1-4,TGTGCCAGCAGTGAAGGCGGGGGCTCTGGAAATGAAAAACTGTTTTTT,CASSEGGGSGNEKLFF
-,TRBV20-1,-,TRBJ2-1,TGCAGTGCTAAGGAGGGCGAGCAGTTCTTC,CSAKEGEQFF
-,TRBV28,-,TRBJ2-7,TGTGCCAGCAGTTTAGCGGACTCCTACGAGCAGTACTTC,CASSLADSYEQYF
-,TRBV19,-,TRBJ1-3,TGTGCCAGTATCGAGGGGCGGGGCTCTGGAAACACCATATATTTT,CASIEGRGSGNTIYF
-,TRBV9,TRBD2,TRBJ2-1,TGTGCCAGCAGCGTCGGGACTAGCGGGACCTACAATGAGCAGTTCTTC,CASSVGTSGTYNEQFF
few,TRBV28,TRBD2,TRBJ2-7,TGTGCCAGCAGTTTGCCCCTAGCGGCTTTCGACGAGCAGTACTTC,CASSLPLAAFDEQYF
-,TRBV9,TRBD2,TRBJ2-1,TGTGCCAGCAGCGTAGCTAGGACTAGCGGGAGCAATGAGCAGTTCTTC,CASSVARTSGSNEQFF
once,TRBV28,TRBD1,TRBJ1-1,TGTGCCAGCAGTCAACAGGGGGCTGGTGAAGCTTTCTTT,CASSQQGAGEAFF
-,TRBV2,-,TRBJ1-1,TGTGCCAGCAGCGTGGGACTGTCGAACACTGAAGCTTTCTTT,CASSVGLSNTEAFF
-,TRBV28,-,TRBJ1-3,TGTGCCAGCAGTTCGGACAGATCTGGAAACACCATATATTTT,CASSSDRSGNTIYF
-,TRBV5-1,TRBD1,TRBJ1-2,TGCGCCAGCAGCTTGGCAGGGGGAGCTAACTATGGCTACACCTTC,CASSLAGGANYGYTF
-,TRBV28,-,TRBJ1-5,TGTGCCAGCAGTTTGGGGGGCGGGGGGCAGCCCCAGCATTTT,CASSLGGGGQPQHF
-,TRBV11-2,-,TRBJ2-1,TGTGCCAGCAGCTTAGAGGGGTGGGACGCGCGGGGAAATGGGCAGTTCTTC,CASSLEGWDARGNGQFF
-,TRBV7-2,-,TRBJ1-4,TGTGCCAGCAGCCAAGGGGCAGTGGGCCATGAAAAACTGTTTTTT,CASSQGAVGHEKLFF
many,TRBV4-1,-,TRBJ2-1,TGCGCCAGCAGCCAGCCTGGAGGTGAGCAGTTCTTC,CASSQPGGEQFF